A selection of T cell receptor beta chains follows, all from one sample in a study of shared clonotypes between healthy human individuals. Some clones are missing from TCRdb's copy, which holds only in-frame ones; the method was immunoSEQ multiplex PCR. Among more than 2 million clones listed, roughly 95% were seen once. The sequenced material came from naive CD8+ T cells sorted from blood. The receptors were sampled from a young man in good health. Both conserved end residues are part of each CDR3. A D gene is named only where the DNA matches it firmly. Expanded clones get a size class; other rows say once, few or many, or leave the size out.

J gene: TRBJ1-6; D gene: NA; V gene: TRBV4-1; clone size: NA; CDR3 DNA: TGCGCCAGCAGCCAAGATCCCCAAATTCCTCTCTATTCACCCCTCCACTTT; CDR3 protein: CASSQDPQIPLYSPLHF
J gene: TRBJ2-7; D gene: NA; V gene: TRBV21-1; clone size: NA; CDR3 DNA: TGTGCCAGCAGCAAAGCAGAGGCCTACGAGCAGTACTTC; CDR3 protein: CASSKAEAYEQYF
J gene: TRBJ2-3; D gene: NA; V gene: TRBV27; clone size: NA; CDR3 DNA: TGTGCCAGCAGTTTCCCCGGGACCGGCGTTGTCGGTACGCAGTATTTT; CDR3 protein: CASSFPGTGVVGTQYF
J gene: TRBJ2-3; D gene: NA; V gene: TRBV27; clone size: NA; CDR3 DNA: TGTGCCAGCAGTTACAACCTAGCGAGAAGCACAGATACGCAGTATTTT; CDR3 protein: CASSYNLARSTDTQYF
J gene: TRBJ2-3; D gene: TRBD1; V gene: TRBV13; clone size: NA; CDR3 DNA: TGTGCCAGCAGCTTATCGGGACAGGGGGCAGATACGCAGTATTTT; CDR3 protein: CASSLSGQGADTQYF
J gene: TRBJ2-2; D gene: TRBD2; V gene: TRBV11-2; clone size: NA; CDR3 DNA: TGTGCCAGCAGCCCACCGGGCGGGAGTTATACCGGGGAGCTGTTTTTT; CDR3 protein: CASSPPGGSYTGELFF
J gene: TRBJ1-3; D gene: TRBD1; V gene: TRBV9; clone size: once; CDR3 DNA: TGTGCCAGCAGCGTTGGGCAGGGGGGCTCTGGAAACACCATATATTTT; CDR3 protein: CASSVGQGGSGNTIYF
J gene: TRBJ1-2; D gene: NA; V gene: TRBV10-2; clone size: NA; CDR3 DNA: TGCGCCAGCTCCCTTAACGGGGCCGGCTACACCTTC; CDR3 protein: CASSLNGAGYTF
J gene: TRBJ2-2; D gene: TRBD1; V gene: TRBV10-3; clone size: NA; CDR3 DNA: TGTGCCATCAGTGAGCCGGCCGGGACAGCGGACACCGGGGAGCTGTTTTTT; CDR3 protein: CAISEPAGTADTGELFF
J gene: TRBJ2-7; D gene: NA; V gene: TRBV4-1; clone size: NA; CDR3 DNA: TGCGCCAGCAGCCAAGATTACGAGGGGTCCTACGAGCAGTACTTC; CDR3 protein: CASSQDYEGSYEQYF
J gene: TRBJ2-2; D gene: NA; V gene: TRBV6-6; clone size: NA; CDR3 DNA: TGTGCCAGCAGATACAGCGGGGAGCTGTTTTTT; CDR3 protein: CASRYSGELFF
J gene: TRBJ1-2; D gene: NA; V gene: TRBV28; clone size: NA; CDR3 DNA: TGTGCCAGCAGTTTAGGACTCGAAGGCTATGGCTACACCTTC; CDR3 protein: CASSLGLEGYGYTF
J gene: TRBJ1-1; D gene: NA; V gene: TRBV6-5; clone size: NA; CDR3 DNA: TGTGCCAGCAGTCTAGCACAGTCTAACACTGAAGCTTTCTTT; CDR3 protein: CASSLAQSNTEAFF
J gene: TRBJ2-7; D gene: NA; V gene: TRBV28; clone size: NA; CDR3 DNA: TGTGCCAGCAGTTCTATCGGCGTCTACGAGCAGTACTTC; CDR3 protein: CASSSIGVYEQYF
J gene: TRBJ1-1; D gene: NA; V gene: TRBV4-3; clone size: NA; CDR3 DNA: TGCGCCAGCAGCCCGGGAAAGAACACTGAAGCTTTCTTT; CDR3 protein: CASSPGKNTEAFF
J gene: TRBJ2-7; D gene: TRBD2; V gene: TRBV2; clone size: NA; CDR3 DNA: TGTGCCAGCAGCGGGAGGCTTATCTACGAGCAGTACTTC; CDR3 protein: CASSGRLIYEQYF
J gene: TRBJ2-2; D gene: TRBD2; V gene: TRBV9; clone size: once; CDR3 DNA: TGTGCCAGCAGCCCTTGGACTAGCGGGAGCACCGGGGAGCTGTTTTTT; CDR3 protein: CASSPWTSGSTGELFF
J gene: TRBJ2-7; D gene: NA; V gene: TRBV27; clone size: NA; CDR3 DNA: TGTGCCAGCAGTTTAAGGACGGCGACCTACGAGCAGTACTTC; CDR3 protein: CASSLRTATYEQYF
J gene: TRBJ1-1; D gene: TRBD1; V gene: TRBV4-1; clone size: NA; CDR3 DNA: TGCGCCAGCAGATCGACAGGGTTCACTGAAGCTTTCTTT; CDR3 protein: CASRSTGFTEAFF
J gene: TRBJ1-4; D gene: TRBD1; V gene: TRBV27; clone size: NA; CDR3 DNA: TGTGCCAGCAGTTCCCGGGACAGGGGTAATGAAAAACTGTTTTTT; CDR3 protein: CASSSRDRGNEKLFF
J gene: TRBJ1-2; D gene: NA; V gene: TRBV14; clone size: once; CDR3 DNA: TGTGCCAGCAGGCCGACCGGGACGGTCTATGGCTACACCTTC; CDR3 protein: CASRPTGTVYGYTF
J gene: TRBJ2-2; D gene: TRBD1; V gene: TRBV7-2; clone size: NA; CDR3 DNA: TGTGCCAGCAGCACCGGACAGGGTGAAACCGGGGAGCTGTTTTTT; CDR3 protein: CASSTGQGETGELFF
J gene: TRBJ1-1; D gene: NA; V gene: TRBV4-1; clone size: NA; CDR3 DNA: TGCGCCAGCAGCCCCCACTGGGGGAACACTGAAGCTTTCTTT; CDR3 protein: CASSPHWGNTEAFF
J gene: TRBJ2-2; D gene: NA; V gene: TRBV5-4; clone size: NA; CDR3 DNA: TGTGCCAGCAGCTTGAGCGTACAGTCCACCGGGGAGCTGTTTTTT; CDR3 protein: CASSLSVQSTGELFF
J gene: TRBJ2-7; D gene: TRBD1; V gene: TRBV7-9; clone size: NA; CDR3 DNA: TGTGCCAGCAGCTCCGACACCGGGACAGGGGTTGATGAGCAGTACTTC; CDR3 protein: CASSSDTGTGVDEQYF
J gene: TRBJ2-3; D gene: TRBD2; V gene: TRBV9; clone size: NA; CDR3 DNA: TGTGCCAGCAGCCCGACTAGCGGGAGGACAGATACGCAGTATTTT; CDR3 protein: CASSPTSGRTDTQYF
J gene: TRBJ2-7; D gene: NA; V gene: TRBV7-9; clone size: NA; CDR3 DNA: TGTGCCAGCAGCGCCGCGGGACTCCCGTACGAGCAGTACTTC; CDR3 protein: CASSAAGLPYEQYF
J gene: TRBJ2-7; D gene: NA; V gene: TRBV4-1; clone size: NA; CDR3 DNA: TGCGCCAGCAGCCAAGTTCCTTTCGGCGGAAGGGACGAGCAGTACTTC; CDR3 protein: CASSQVPFGGRDEQYF
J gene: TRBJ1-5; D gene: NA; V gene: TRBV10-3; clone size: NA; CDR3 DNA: TGTGCCATCAGTGAGTCGACCGGATCCAATCAGCCCCAGCATTTT; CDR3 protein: CAISESTGSNQPQHF